A selection of T cell receptor beta chains follows, all from one sample in a study of Graves' ophthalmopathy and Graves' hyperthyroidism. TCRdb re-called the multiplex PCR reads with MiXCR, one entry per CDR3 protein. The repertoire has fewer than 650,000 distinct CDR3 sequences, 22% of them found once; the top ten carry around 7%. Sample: peripheral blood. The receptors derive from a young woman with stable Graves' hyperthyroidism. Some clones in this sample may be carry-over from other donors' samples. The CDR3 runs from the conserved cysteine through the conserved F or W. Clone size, where shown, is once, few, many, or a class for clones that have expanded.

v_call	clone_size	j_call	cdr3_aa
TRBV12-3/TRBV12-4	NA	TRBJ2-5	CASSNRDSETQYF
TRBV5-1	many	TRBJ1-2	CASSPGTGVYYGYTF
TRBV4-3	many	TRBJ1-2	CASSHGTGYGYTF
TRBV6-1	many	TRBJ1-5	CASRNGQDAQPQHF
TRBV2	many	TRBJ2-7	CASMVTGTGDYEQYF
TRBV28	many	TRBJ1-5	CASSSLRGRGQPQHF
TRBV6-5	many	TRBJ1-3	CASSYSGSSGNTIYF
TRBV11-1	few	TRBJ1-1	CASSVLQGEGMNTEAFF
TRBV28	NA	TRBJ1-1	CASRPTGALNTEAFF
TRBV11-1	many	TRBJ1-5	CASTLGGVSPQHF
TRBV28	many	TRBJ1-1	CASTVDGNTEAFF
TRBV7-8	NA	TRBJ2-5	CASRKFAAETQYF
TRBV12-3/TRBV12-4	many	TRBJ2-5	CASSPGGSQETQYF
TRBV7-3	many	TRBJ2-2	CASSFLGLSNTGELFF
TRBV19	many	TRBJ1-5	CASSKFSASTGSNQPQHF
TRBV6-5	NA	TRBJ1-1	CASSYSRVANTEAFF
TRBV19	many	TRBJ2-7	CASSPLGGQVRYEQYF
TRBV20-1	NA	TRBJ2-7	CSATPGRSTYEQYF
TRBV28	NA	TRBJ2-7	CASSLGLAGGPRKEQYF
TRBV12-3/TRBV12-4	many	TRBJ1-2	CASSLGQGKGYTF
TRBV12-3/TRBV12-4	many	TRBJ2-6	CASSLARTSGANVLTF
TRBV5-1	many	TRBJ1-1	CASSTGQVNAEAFF
TRBV28	many	TRBJ2-7	CASSLRRTGEDEQYF
TRBV20-1	NA	TRBJ2-7	CSAPGGTGPSYEQYF
TRBV18	many	TRBJ1-6	CASSPSSDYNSPLHF
TRBV11-2	few	TRBJ1-2	CASSLNWGTTTRPGYTF
TRBV15	few	TRBJ1-2	CATSRDIAGTGVGYTF
TRBV6-1	NA	TRBJ1-1	CASSEWGVLGSEAFF
TRBV12-3/TRBV12-4	NA	TRBJ1-1	CASRKNLGEVNTEAFF
TRBV12-3/TRBV12-4	NA	TRBJ1-6	CASSLSGGRSPLHF
TRBV7-2	many	TRBJ2-7	CASSLSRNEQYF
TRBV12-3/TRBV12-4	many	TRBJ1-2	CASSRDTYGYTF
TRBV18	NA	TRBJ1-5	CASSQYSNGPINQPQHF
TRBV6-5	NA	TRBJ2-2	CASSYSRGDRTGELFF
TRBV3-1	few	TRBJ1-2	CASSQVGATGYTF
TRBV7-9	many	TRBJ1-2	CASSSEDPNYGYTF